This T cell receptor (beta chain) was obtained from a study of blood T cells in healthy people across ages. Sample-barcoded 5' priming and a J-beta primer mix drove a second PCR of roughly 6 to 12 cycles. One entry per CDR3 protein, called by TCRdb with MiXCR from the 5' RACE reads. The sample holds around 1.5 million distinct CDR3 sequences, 40% to 50% seen once. Ranging in age from about 6 to 100, the donors were healthy Caucasian individuals from Russia. The V gene's germline CDR1 is KGHDR and CDR2 SFDVKD. The CDR3 contains 15 residues. The V and J ends lost 3 bases and 13 bases, in that order; junction bases with no gene match: 13.

This clonotype was sampled from a woman aged 18-29 years in good health. Sequencing was performed on blood. The chain combines TRBV24-1 with TRBJ2-4; 8 bases are shared with TRBD2. In DNA, the CDR3 is TGTGCCACCAGTGATCCCCAGCGGGAGTCAGAAGAGCAGTACTTC. Its translation: CATSDPQRESEEQYF.